This record covers a single TCR beta chain. The data stem from a study of OX40 agonist ivuxolimab in advanced cancers. The wider study: Dose-escalation patients suffered from hepatocellular carcinoma, melanoma, renal cell or head and neck cancer.

Libraries were prepared by immunoSEQ multiplex PCR; TCRdb keeps only in-frame clonotypes and omits some of them. The sample has about 83,000 clones, roughly 80% seen once. Germline V gene data show CDR1 as MNHNS and CDR2 as SASEGT. Between the trimmed V and J ends, which lost 7 bases and 0 bases, there was a span of 4 bases. The CDR3 is 13 amino acids. The sequencing here drew on CD4+ or CD8+ T cells sorted from blood, taken in a trial of the OX40 agonist ivuxolimab. This clonotype was sampled from an adult with an advanced solid tumor such as melanoma, head and neck, liver or kidney cancer. This chain connects TRBV6-1 to TRBJ2-6; D uncertain. The CDR3 here is CASTTSGANVLTF. The CDR3 bases are TGTGCCAGCACCACCTCTGGGGCCAACGTCCTGACTTTC.